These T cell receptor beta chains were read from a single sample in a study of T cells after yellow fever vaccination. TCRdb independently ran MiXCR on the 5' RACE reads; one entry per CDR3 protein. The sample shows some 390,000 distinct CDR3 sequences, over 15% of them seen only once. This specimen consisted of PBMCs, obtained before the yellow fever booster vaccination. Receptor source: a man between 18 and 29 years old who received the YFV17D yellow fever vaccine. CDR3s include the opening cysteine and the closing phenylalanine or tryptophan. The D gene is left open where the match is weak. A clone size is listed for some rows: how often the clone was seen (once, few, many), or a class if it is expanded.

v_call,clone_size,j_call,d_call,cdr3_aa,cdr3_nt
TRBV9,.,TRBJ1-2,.,CASSVATPGGGDAYGYTF,TGTGCCAGCAGCGTAGCTACTCCGGGGGGAGGGGACGCATATGGCTACACCTTC
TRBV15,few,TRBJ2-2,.,CATSRATGSGTGELFF,TGTGCCACCAGCAGAGCTACAGGGAGTGGGACCGGGGAGCTGTTTTTT
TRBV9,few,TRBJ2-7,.,CASSPGTQGYEQYF,TGTGCCAGCAGCCCCGGGACACAGGGCTACGAGCAGTACTTC
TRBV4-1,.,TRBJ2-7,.,CASSQDSDEQYF,TGCGCCAGCAGCCAAGATAGCGACGAGCAGTACTTC
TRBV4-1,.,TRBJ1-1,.,CASSQGGDRRTEAFF,TGCGCCAGCAGCCAAGGGGGGGATCGACGAACTGAAGCTTTCTTT
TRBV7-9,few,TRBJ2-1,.,CASSFFGGPSYNEQFF,TGTGCCAGCAGCTTTTTCGGGGGGCCCTCCTACAATGAGCAGTTCTTC
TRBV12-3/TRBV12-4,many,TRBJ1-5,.,CASSSIEVSGDYIQPQHF,TGTGCCAGCAGTTCTATAGAGGTATCAGGGGATTATATTCAGCCCCAGCATTTT
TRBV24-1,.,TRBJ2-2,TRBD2,CATSALGGFDTGELFF,TGTGCCACCAGTGCCTTGGGGGGGTTCGACACCGGGGAGCTGTTTTTT
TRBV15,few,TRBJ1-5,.,CATSIGGQRNQPQHF,TGTGCCACCAGCATTGGGGGGCAGCGCAATCAGCCCCAGCATTTT
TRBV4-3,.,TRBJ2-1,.,CASSPGQSLHNEQFF,TGCGCCAGCAGCCCGGGACAATCTCTGCACAATGAGCAGTTCTTC
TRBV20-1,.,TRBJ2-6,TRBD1,CSATDREHSGANVLTF,TGCAGTGCTACGGACAGGGAACATTCCGGGGCCAACGTCCTGACTTTC
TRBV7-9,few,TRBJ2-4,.,CASSDAIQYF,TGTGCCAGCAGCGATGCCATTCAGTACTTC
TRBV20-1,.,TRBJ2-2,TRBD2,CSAKSGEGAGELFF,TGCAGTGCTAAGAGCGGGGAAGGGGCCGGGGAGCTGTTTTTT
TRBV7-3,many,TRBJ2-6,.,CASSKQSSGANVLTF,TGTGCCAGCAGCAAACAGAGCTCTGGGGCCAACGTCCTGACTTTC
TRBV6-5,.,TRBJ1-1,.,CASSSGQLIEAFF,TGTGCCAGCAGTTCAGGACAGCTCATTGAAGCTTTCTTT
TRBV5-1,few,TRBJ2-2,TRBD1,CASSWGQSGELFF,TGCGCCAGCAGCTGGGGACAGTCCGGGGAGCTGTTTTTT
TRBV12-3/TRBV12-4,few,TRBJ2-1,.,CASSLLGRRNEQFF,TGTGCCAGCAGTCTTCTGGGGCGGAGGAATGAGCAGTTCTTC
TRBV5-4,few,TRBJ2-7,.,CASSLAGREQYF,TGTGCCAGCAGCTTGGCGGGGCGGGAGCAGTACTTC
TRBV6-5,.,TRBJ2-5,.,CASSYGGGTPYF,TGTGCCAGCAGTTACGGGGGGGGCACCCCGTACTTC
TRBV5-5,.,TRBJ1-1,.,CASSFGREAFF,TGTGCCAGCAGCTTTGGTAGAGAAGCTTTCTTT
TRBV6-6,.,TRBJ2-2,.,CASSYSGGRMGLFF,TGTGCCAGCAGTTACTCGGGGGGTAGGATGGGGCTGTTTTTT
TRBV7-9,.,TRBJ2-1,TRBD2,CASSFSGGAGEQFF,TGTGCCAGCAGCTTTAGCGGGGGGGCCGGTGAGCAGTTCTTC
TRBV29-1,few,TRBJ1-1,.,CSVEDGGIEAFF,TGCAGCGTTGAAGATGGCGGGATAGAAGCTTTCTTT
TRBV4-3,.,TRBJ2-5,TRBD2,CASSQGSLGSGGETQYF,TGCGCCAGCAGCCAAGGTTCTCTCGGTAGCGGGGGAGAGACCCAGTACTTC
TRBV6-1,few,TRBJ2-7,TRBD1,CASSGRDRGYEQYF,TGTGCCAGCAGTGGCCGGGACAGGGGCTACGAGCAGTACTTC